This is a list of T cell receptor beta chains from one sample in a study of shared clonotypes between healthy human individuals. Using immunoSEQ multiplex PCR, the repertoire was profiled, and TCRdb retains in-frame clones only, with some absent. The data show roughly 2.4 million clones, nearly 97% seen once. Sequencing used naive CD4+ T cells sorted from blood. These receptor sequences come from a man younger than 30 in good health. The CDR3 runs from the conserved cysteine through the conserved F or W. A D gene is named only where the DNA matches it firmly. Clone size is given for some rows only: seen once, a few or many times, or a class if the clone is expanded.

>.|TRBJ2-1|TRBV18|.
CASSDSWGVYNEQFF
TGTGCCAGCTCAGACTCGTGGGGAGTTTACAATGAGCAGTTCTTC
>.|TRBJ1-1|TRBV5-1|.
CASRSGTNTEAFF
TGCGCCAGCAGATCCGGGACGAACACTGAAGCTTTCTTT
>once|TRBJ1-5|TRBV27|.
CASSFSGLQPQHF
TGTGCCAGCAGTTTCTCGGGGCTTCAGCCCCAGCATTTT
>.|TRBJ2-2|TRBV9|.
CASSPGGGGELFF
TGTGCCAGCAGCCCAGGAGGCGGCGGGGAGCTGTTTTTT
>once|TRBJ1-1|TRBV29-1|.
CSVGNIGTEAFF
TGCAGCGTTGGTAACATCGGTACGGAAGCTTTCTTT
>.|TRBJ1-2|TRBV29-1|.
CSAQDITEGYTF
TGCAGCGCCCAAGACATCACGGAAGGCTACACCTTC
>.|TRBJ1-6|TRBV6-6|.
CASSYGQGGGNSPLHF
TGTGCCAGCAGTTACGGGCAGGGAGGAGGGAATTCACCCCTCCACTTT
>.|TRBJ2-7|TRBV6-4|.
CATRYEQYF
TGTGCCACCAGATACGAGCAGTACTTC
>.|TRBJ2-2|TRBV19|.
CASSILGNTGELFF
TGTGCCAGTAGTATACTAGGGAACACCGGGGAGCTGTTTTTT
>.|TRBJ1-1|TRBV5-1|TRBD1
CASSLGQGLGTEAFF
TGCGCCAGCAGCTTGGGACAGGGTTTGGGAACTGAAGCTTTCTTT
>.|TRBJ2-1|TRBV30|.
CAWKISANMGNEQFF
TGTGCCTGGAAGATTTCCGCCAATATGGGCAATGAGCAGTTCTTC
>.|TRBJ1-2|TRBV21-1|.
CASSKGRQGEDYGYTF
TGTGCCAGCAGCAAAGGCAGGCAGGGGGAAGACTATGGCTACACCTTC
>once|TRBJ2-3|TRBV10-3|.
CAIRTGAGDTQYF
TGTGCCATCAGGACGGGAGCGGGAGATACGCAGTATTTT
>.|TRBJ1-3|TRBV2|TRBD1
CASRGTVSGNTIYF
TGTGCCAGCAGGGGGACAGTCTCTGGAAACACCATATATTTT
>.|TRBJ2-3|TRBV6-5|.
CASSLRPGDTQYF
TGTGCCAGCAGTCTCCGACCCGGAGATACGCAGTATTTT
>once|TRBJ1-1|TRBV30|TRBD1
CAWSVLTGAMNTEAFF
TGTGCCTGGAGTGTACTCACAGGGGCCATGAACACTGAAGCTTTCTTT
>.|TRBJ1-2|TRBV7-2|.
CASSLEGVGYGYTF
TGTGCCAGCAGCTTAGAAGGGGTGGGCTATGGCTACACCTTC
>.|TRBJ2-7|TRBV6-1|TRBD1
CASSEAHGQGALYEQYF
TGTGCCAGCAGTGAAGCACACGGACAGGGGGCACTCTACGAGCAGTACTTC
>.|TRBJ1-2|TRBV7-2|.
CASSPGQRSGYTF
TGTGCCAGCAGCCCGGGACAACGGAGTGGCTACACCTTC
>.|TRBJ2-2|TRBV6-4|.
CASSATQAGELFF
TGTGCCAGCAGTGCCACTCAGGCCGGGGAGCTGTTTTTT
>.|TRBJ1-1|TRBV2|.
CASSPIMNTEAFF
TGTGCCAGCAGCCCTATAATGAACACTGAAGCTTTCTTT
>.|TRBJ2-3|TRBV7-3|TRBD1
CASSRGTGSETDTQYF
TGTGCCAGCAGCCGGGGGACAGGGTCGGAAACAGATACGCAGTATTTT
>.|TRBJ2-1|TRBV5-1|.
CASSLQLLNEQFF
TGCGCCAGCAGCTTGCAGTTGCTCAATGAGCAGTTCTTC
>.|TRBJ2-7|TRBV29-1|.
CSVRVGLQDYEQYF
TGCAGCGTTCGCGTCGGACTACAAGACTACGAGCAGTACTTC
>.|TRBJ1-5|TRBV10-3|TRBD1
CAISVGPGGQTNQPQHF
TGTGCCATCAGTGTGGGGCCAGGGGGACAGACCAATCAGCCCCAGCATTTT
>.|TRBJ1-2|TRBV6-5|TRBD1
CASSWGDRGLYGYTF
TGTGCCAGCAGTTGGGGGGACAGGGGGCTCTATGGCTACACCTTC
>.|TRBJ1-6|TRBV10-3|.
CAATQGANSPLHF
TGTGCCGCCACTCAGGGTGCTAATTCACCCCTCCACTTT
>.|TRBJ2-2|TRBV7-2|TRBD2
CASQGLAGVGELFF
TGTGCATCACAGGGACTAGCGGGAGTCGGGGAGCTGTTTTTT
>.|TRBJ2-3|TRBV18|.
CASSPTSDTQYF
TGTGCCAGCTCACCCACGTCAGATACGCAGTATTTT
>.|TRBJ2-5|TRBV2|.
CASSDSAGYQETQYF
TGTGCCAGCAGTGATTCGGCAGGGTACCAAGAGACCCAGTACTTC
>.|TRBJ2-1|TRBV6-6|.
CASSVIGNEQFF
TGTGCCAGCAGCGTGATAGGGAATGAGCAGTTCTTC
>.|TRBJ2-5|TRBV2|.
CASRSFLGYF
TGTGCCAGCAGGTCTTTCCTTGGGTACTTC
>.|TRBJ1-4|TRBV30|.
CAWKFRGATNEKLFF
TGTGCCTGGAAGTTTCGGGGAGCAACTAATGAAAAACTGTTTTTT
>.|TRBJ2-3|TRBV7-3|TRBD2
CASSSGLAGEDTQYF
TGTGCCAGCAGCTCCGGACTAGCGGGGGAAGATACGCAGTATTTT
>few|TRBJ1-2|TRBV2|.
CASRSGYYGYTF
TGTGCCAGCAGATCAGGGTACTATGGCTACACCTTC
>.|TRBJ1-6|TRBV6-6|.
CASSYRRENSPLHF
TGTGCCAGCAGTTACAGGCGTGAAAATTCACCCCTCCACTTT
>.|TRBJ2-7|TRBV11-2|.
CASTPAANGEQYF
TGTGCCAGCACCCCGGCGGCGAATGGGGAGCAGTACTTC
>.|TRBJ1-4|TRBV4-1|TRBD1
CASSHSGQGVEKLFF
TGCGCCAGCAGCCACTCTGGACAGGGGGTGGAAAAACTGTTTTTT
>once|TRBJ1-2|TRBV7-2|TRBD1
CASRPTGGYGYTF
TGTGCCAGCAGGCCCACAGGGGGCTATGGCTACACCTTC
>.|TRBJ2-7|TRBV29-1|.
CSVEGARYEQYF
TGCAGCGTTGAGGGGGCTCGCTACGAGCAGTACTTC
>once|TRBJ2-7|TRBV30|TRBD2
CAWRRGLTSGRAWAQYEQYF
TGTGCCTGGAGACGAGGGTTGACTAGCGGGAGGGCCTGGGCACAATACGAGCAGTACTTC